This T cell receptor (beta chain) comes out of a study of blood T cell repertoires in COVID-19. In the authors' methods: Amplified reference gene primers provided the basis for estimating nucleated cell counts. Libraries were prepared by immunoSEQ multiplex PCR; TCRdb keeps only in-frame clonotypes and omits some of them. D and trimming come from the DNA, and the V and J calls and clone size come from that table. The data hold about 230,000 clones, with less than 90% observed a single time. V lost 1 base and J 6 bases, leaving 13 bases between the germline ends. The CDR3 spans 15 residues. Germline-derived CDR1 and CDR2 are KGHSH and LQKENI. This clone was seen more than once but under ten times.

The source material was peripheral blood. The chain uses TRBV18 and TRBJ1-5; D may be TRBD1 (5 bases). This clonotype was obtained from a woman aged 70-85 years with active or convalescent COVID-19. The CDR3 DNA is TGTGCCAGCTCACCACGTCAGGGCGACGTTCAGCCCCAGCATTTT. It encodes CASSPRQGDVQPQHF.